The 19 T cell receptor beta chains reported below all come from one sample, sequenced in a study of blood T cell repertoires in COVID-19. The repertoire was sequenced with immunoSEQ multiplex PCR; TCRdb's copy has only in-frame clones and lacks some. The profile shows around 140,000 clones, around 83% of them singletons. The sample was peripheral blood. Receptors were obtained from a human donor in a cohort sampled during active COVID-19.

This clone was recorded only once. The chain recombines TRBV9 with TRBJ2-1; 12 positions agree with TRBD2. Trimming cost V 4 bases and J 6 bases; bases outside gene matches: 8. Per the germline V gene, CDR1 is SGDLS and CDR2 is YYNGEE. This CDR3 is built from 16 residues. The CDR3 here is CASSLTPGLAGNEQFF. CDR3 sequence (DNA): TGTGCCAGCAGCCTTACCCCGGGACTAGCGGGCAATGAGCAGTTCTTC.

The chain couples TRBV3-1 (or the pseudogene TRBV3-2) to TRBJ1-2; D remains ambiguous. CDR1 LGHDT and CDR2 YNNKEL come from the germline V gene (reference sequence). This CDR3 contains 14 residues. Between the trimmed V and J ends, which lost 5 bases and 4 bases, there was a span of 14 bases. The chain's CDR3 is CASSESGVPYGYTF. In DNA, the CDR3 is TGTGCCAGCAGCGAATCCGGGGTGCCCTATGGCTACACCTTC.

The chain carries TRBV28 and TRBJ1-5; tentative D call: TRBD1 (6 bases). Germline CDR1 is MDHEN and CDR2 is SYDVKM. V was pared by 1 base and J by 6 bases, with 7 bases between. The CDR3 is 13 amino acids. This CDR3 is CASSLYRVQPQHF. In DNA, the CDR3 is TGTGCCAGCAGTTTATACAGGGTTCAGCCCCAGCATTTT.

This clone was seen more than once but under ten times. The genes are TRBV9 and TRBJ1-5, with D unclear. Germline values: CDR1 SGDLS, CDR2 YYNGEE. The CDR3 totals 13 residues. V lost 0 bases and J 5 bases, leaving 6 bases between the germline ends. Here the CDR3 DNA reads TGTGCCAGCAGCGTAGACTCCGATCAGCCCCAGCATTTT. Protein product: CASSVDSDQPQHF.

The V and J genes are TRBV7-9 and TRBJ1-1; 8 bases agree with TRBD1. CDR3 length: 14 residues. Unmatched junction bases numbered 5, after V lost 5 bases and J lost 3 bases. CDR1 SEHNR and CDR2 FQNEAQ come from the germline V gene (reference sequence). This CDR3 reads CASSMTDRDTEAFF. CDR3 nucleotide sequence: TGTGCCAGCAGCATGACGGACAGGGACACTGAAGCTTTCTTT.

The rearrangement links TRBV19 to TRBJ1-2; TRBD1 agrees at 7 bases. Germline CDR1 and CDR2: LNHDA and SQIVND (reference sequence). With 4 bases clipped from V and 4 bases from J, the junction kept 3 bases outside the gene matches. The CDR3 spans 13 residues. The chain's CDR3 is CASSTRDSYGYTF. CDR3 nucleotide sequence: TGTGCCAGTAGTACTAGGGACAGCTATGGCTACACCTTC.

The chain is built from TRBV9 and TRBJ2-1; D may be TRBD2 (6 bases). V shed 4 bases and J shed 0 bases, with 23 bases lying between them. CDR3 size: 19 residues. Germline-derived CDR1 and CDR2 are SGDLS and YYNGEE. The CDR3 DNA is TGTGCCAGCAGCCCCCTACGGAGGGGTGGGTTCAGCTCCTACAATGAGCAGTTCTTC. Residues: CASSPLRRGGFSSYNEQFF.

V gene TRBV6-5 combines with J gene TRBJ1-1; 7 bases align to TRBD1. V dropped 0 bases and J dropped 0; count of bases not matched to a gene: 4. The length of the CDR3 is 16 residues. Germline values: CDR1 MNHEY, CDR2 SVGAGI. Here the CDR3 reads CASSYSSGTVNTEAFF. CDR3 coding DNA: TGTGCCAGCAGTTACTCGTCCGGGACAGTGAACACTGAAGCTTTCTTT.

The gene calls are TRBV11-3 and TRBJ1-1, with D perhaps matching TRBD1 (6 bases). The CDR3 length is 14 residues. Germline V gives CDR1 SGHNT, CDR2 YENEEA. V was pared by 5 bases and J by 0 bases, with 10 bases between. CDR3 loop: CASSLRGMNTEAFF. CDR3 bases: TGTGCCAGCAGCCTCAGGGGCATGAACACTGAAGCTTTCTTT.

The chain couples TRBV28 to TRBJ2-1; 10 bases are a match to TRBD2. The CDR3 consists of 14 residues. Per the germline V gene, CDR1 is MDHEN and CDR2 is SYDVKM. V lost 8 bases and J lost 5; bases outside the gene matches: 6. CDR3 in amino acids: CASLRGLAHNEQFF. CDR3 DNA sequence: TGTGCCAGCCTTCGGGGACTAGCGCACAATGAGCAGTTCTTC.

As DNA, the CDR3 is TGCGCCAGCAGGTCCGGTAATAATGAAAAACTGTTTTTT. Protein sequence: CASRSGNNEKLFF. The chain carries TRBV5-1 and TRBJ1-4; unclear D gene. Trimming took off 5 bases at V and 4 bases at J, with 9 bases between the two ends. Germline V lookup: CDR1 SGHRS, CDR2 YFSETQ. CDR3 length: 13 amino acids. Drawing the rest from reference TRBV5-1 and TRBJ1-4, the complete variable domain is KAGVTQTPRYLIKTRGQQVTLSCSPISGHRSVSWYQQTPGQGLQFLFEYFSETQRNKGNFPGRFSGRQFSNSRSEMNVSTLELGDSALYLCASRSGNNEKLFFGSGTQLSVL.

V and J are TRBV19 and TRBJ2-7, with TRBD2 identical over 8 bases. CDR1 is LNHDA and CDR2 is SQIVND in the germline V gene (reference sequence). With V trimmed by 6 bases and J by 2 bases, 6 bases remained unmatched. This CDR3 comprises 14 residues. CDR3 sequence (DNA): TGTGCCAGTAGCCGGGGGGGATCCCCCTACGAGCAGTACTTC. Translated: CASSRGGSPYEQYF.

This clone showed up just a few times. The chain has TRBV19 and TRBJ1-6; perhaps TRBD1 as D (6 bases). This CDR3 has 15 amino acids. The germline CDR1 and CDR2 sequences are LNHDA and SQIVND (reference sequence). Trimming removed 6 bases from V and 3 bases from J, with 12 bases in between. This CDR3 reads CASRLGAHYNSPLHF. DNA for the CDR3: TGTGCCAGTAGATTGGGGGCCCACTATAATTCACCCCTCCACTTT.

The sample holds one count of this clone. J is TRBJ2-5 and V is TRBV4-2; 8 bases line up with TRBD1. J was trimmed by 5 bases and V by 1 base; bases with no gene match: 6. This CDR3 has 15 amino acids. Germline V gives CDR1 LGHNA, CDR2 YNFKEQ. DNA of the CDR3: TGTGCCAGCAGCCAAGTCGACAGGGGAAGCGAGACCCAGTACTTC. This translates into CASSQVDRGSETQYF.

The V and J genes are TRBV19 and TRBJ2-5, with TRBD2 identical over 10 bases. Germline CDR1 and CDR2: LNHDA and SQIVND (reference sequence). The CDR3 contains 16 residues. With V trimmed by 7 bases and J by 5 bases, 13 bases remained unmatched. In nucleotides, the CDR3 is TGTGCCAGTAATCAAGCGGGAGGGCCGATGGGGGAGACCCAGTACTTC. It specifies CASNQAGGPMGETQYF.

The V and J genes are TRBV6-1 and TRBJ1-2; tentative D call: TRBD1 (6 bases). Germline loops: CDR1 MNHNS, CDR2 SASEGT. The CDR3 runs 14 residues. Trimming removed 7 bases at V and 0 bases at J, with 12 bases between. The CDR3 nucleotides read TGTGCCAGCACCCGGACAGAAGCTAACTATGGCTACACCTTC. Protein sequence: CASTRTEANYGYTF.

The chain employs TRBV2 and TRBJ2-3; 9 bases are shared with TRBD1. This CDR3 spans 16 amino acids. Germline CDR1 is SNHLY and CDR2 is FYNNEI. The V gene end was trimmed by 6 bases and the J gene end by 2 bases; junction bases not matched to a gene: 9. CDR3 protein: CASRIGQGFSTDTQYF. The CDR3 nucleotides read TGTGCCAGCAGGATAGGACAGGGGTTTTCCACAGATACGCAGTATTTT.

This clone was seen more than once but under ten times. This chain connects TRBV6-1 to TRBJ2-1, with 8 bases fitting TRBD2. Trimming took 1 base from V and 4 from J; bases not matched to a gene: 3. The length of the CDR3 is 15 residues. Germline V gene data show CDR1 as MNHNS and CDR2 as SASEGT. CDR3 sequence: CASSEVSGKYNEQFF. CDR3 DNA sequence: TGTGCCAGCAGTGAAGTTAGCGGGAAGTACAATGAGCAGTTCTTC.

In its sample, this clone was seen a few times. This chain joins TRBV6-6 and TRBJ2-7; D gene uncertain. V was trimmed by 3 bases and J by 7 bases, leaving 10 bases between them. The germline gives CDR1 MNHNY, CDR2 SVGAGI (reference sequence). This CDR3 region has 12 residues. The CDR3 region is CASSYEVGEQYF. In nucleotides, the CDR3 is TGTGCCAGCAGTTATGAGGTTGGAGAGCAGTACTTC.